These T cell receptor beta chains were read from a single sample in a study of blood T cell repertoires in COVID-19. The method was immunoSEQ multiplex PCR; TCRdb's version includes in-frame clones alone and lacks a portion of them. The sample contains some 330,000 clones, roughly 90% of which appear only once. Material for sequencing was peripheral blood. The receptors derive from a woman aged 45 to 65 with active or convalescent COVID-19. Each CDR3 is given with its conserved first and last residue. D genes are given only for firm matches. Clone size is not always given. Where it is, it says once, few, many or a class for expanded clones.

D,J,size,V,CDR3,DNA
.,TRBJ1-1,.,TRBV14,CASSQATGTEAFF,TGTGCCAGCAGCCAAGCTACGGGCACTGAAGCTTTCTTT
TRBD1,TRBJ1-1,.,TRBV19,CASHNTEGDRGRINTEAFF,TGTGCCAGCCATAATACGGAGGGGGACAGGGGGCGCATTAACACTGAAGCTTTCTTT
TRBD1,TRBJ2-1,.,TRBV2,CASSERDRNNEQFF,TGTGCCAGCAGTGAAAGGGACAGAAACAATGAGCAGTTCTTC
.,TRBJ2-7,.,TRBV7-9,CAVGRNYEQYF,TGTGCCGTCGGGAGAAACTACGAGCAGTACTTC
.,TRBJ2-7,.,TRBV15,CATRSAAYEQYF,TGTGCCACCAGGAGCGCCGCCTACGAGCAGTACTTC
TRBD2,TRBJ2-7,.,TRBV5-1,CASSLTVAGAPYEQYF,TGCGCCAGCAGCTTGACTGTAGCGGGAGCGCCTTACGAGCAGTACTTC
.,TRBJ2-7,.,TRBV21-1,CASTPSPEQYF,TGTGCCAGCACCCCTTCCCCCGAGCAGTACTTC
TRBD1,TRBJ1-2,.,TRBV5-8,CASSLPGTGGDYGYTF,TGTGCCAGCAGCCTGCCGGGGACAGGGGGCGACTATGGCTACACCTTC
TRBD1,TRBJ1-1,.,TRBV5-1,CASSLTNRGPTTEAFF,TGCGCCAGCAGCTTGACGAACAGGGGCCCAACCACTGAAGCTTTCTTT
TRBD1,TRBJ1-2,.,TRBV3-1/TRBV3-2,CASSPSGTGGIGYTF,TGTGCCAGCAGCCCGTCCGGGACAGGAGGAATCGGCTACACCTTC
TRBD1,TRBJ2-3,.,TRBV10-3,CAISEPGQGSSDTQYF,TGTGCCATCAGTGAGCCGGGACAGGGAAGTTCAGATACGCAGTATTTT
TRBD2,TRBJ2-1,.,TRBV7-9,CASRETGTSNEQFF,TGTGCCAGCAGAGAGACCGGGACTAGCAATGAGCAGTTCTTC
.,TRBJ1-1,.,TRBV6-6,CASSYIEGVAFF,TGTGCCAGCAGTTACATTGAGGGGGTAGCTTTCTTT
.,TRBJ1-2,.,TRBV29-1,CSVTGTTNYGYTF,TGCAGCGTCACCGGGACAACAAACTATGGCTACACCTTC
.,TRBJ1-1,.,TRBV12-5,CASGLAQGRTEAFF,TGTGCTAGTGGTTTGGCCCAGGGTCGGACTGAAGCTTTCTTT
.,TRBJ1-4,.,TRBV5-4,CASSKQEVNEKLFF,TGTGCCAGCAGCAAACAGGAAGTTAATGAAAAACTGTTTTTT
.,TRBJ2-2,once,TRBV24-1,CATSDLNTRDTGELFF,TGTGCCACCAGTGATTTAAACACCCGGGACACCGGGGAGCTGTTTTTT
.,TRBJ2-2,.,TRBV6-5,CATEGRTTTGELFF,TGTGCTACCGAGGGCAGAACCACCACCGGGGAGCTGTTTTTT
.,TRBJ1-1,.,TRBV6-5,CASSRRQVVEAFF,TGTGCCAGCAGTCGACGACAGGTTGTTGAAGCTTTCTTT
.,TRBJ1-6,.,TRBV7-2,CASSPFLSRQPHF,TGTGCCAGCAGCCCCTTCTTGTCCAGGCAACCCCACTTT
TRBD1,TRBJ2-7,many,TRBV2,CASREGQGISYEQYF,TGTGCCAGCAGGGAAGGACAGGGGATCTCCTACGAGCAGTACTTC
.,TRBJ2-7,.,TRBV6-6,CASSYGAGTPSYEQYF,TGTGCCAGCAGTTACGGGGCCGGGACACCCTCCTACGAGCAGTACTTC
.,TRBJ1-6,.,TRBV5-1,CASSLGGTENSPLHF,TGCGCCAGCAGCTTGGGCGGGACGGAGAATTCACCCCTCCACTTT
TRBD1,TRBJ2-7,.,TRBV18,CASSPPSGQGSEQYF,TGTGCCAGCTCACCACCATCGGGACAGGGGAGCGAGCAGTACTTC
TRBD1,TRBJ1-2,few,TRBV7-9,CASSLAGTGTPF,TGTGCCAGCAGCTTAGCCGGGACAGGGACCCCCTTC
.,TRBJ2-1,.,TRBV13,CASSYLEWGLGSHEQFF,TGTGCCAGCAGCTACTTAGAATGGGGACTCGGATCCCATGAGCAGTTCTTC
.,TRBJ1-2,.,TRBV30,CAWSVQANYGYTF,TGTGCCTGGAGTGTACAAGCTAACTATGGCTACACCTTC
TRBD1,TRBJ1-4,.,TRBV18,CASSPRDRPEKLFF,TGTGCCAGCTCACCTCGGGACAGACCTGAAAAACTGTTTTTT
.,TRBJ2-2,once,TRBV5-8,CASSLVARTGELFF,TGTGCCAGCAGCTTGGTAGCTCGAACCGGGGAGCTGTTTTTT
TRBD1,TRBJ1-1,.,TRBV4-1,CASKQTGGNTEAFF,TGCGCCAGCAAACAGACAGGGGGGAACACTGAAGCTTTCTTT
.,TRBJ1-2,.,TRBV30,CAWSVPGTNYGYTF,TGTGCCTGGAGTGTACCGGGGACTAACTATGGCTACACCTTC
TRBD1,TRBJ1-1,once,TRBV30,CAWRSTRTGGLYTEAFF,TGTGCCTGGAGGTCGACCCGGACAGGGGGATTGTACACTGAAGCTTTCTTT
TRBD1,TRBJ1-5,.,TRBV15,CATSRGRWGQGAPLDYSNQPQHF,TGTGCCACCAGCAGAGGGCGGTGGGGACAGGGGGCCCCCCTCGATTATAGCAATCAGCCCCAGCATTTT
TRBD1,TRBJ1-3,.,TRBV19,CASRKQGSSGNTIYF,TGTGCCAGTAGGAAACAGGGGAGCTCTGGAAACACCATATATTTT
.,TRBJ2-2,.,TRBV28,CASSTRSGGELFF,TGTGCCAGCAGTACCCGGAGCGGCGGGGAGCTGTTTTTT
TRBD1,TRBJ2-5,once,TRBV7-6,CASSPTTGGRGYQETQYF,TGTGCCAGCAGCCCCACGACAGGGGGCCGGGGGTACCAAGAGACCCAGTACTTC
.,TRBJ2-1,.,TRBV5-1,CASSLDVGGTPQFF,TGCGCCAGCAGCTTGGACGTCGGGGGGACACCGCAATTCTTC
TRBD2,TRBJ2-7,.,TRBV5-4,CASSRSSGRANEQYF,TGTGCCAGCAGCCGTTCTAGCGGGAGGGCAAACGAGCAGTACTTC
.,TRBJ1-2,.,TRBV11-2,CASSRLGPTGDGYTF,TGTGCCAGCAGCCGATTAGGACCCACGGGAGATGGCTACACCTTC
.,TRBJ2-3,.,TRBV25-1,CASSDRTTDTQYF,TGTGCCAGCAGTGACAGGACAACAGATACGCAGTATTTT
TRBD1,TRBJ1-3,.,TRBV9,CASSGGQPGNTIYF,TGTGCCAGCAGCGGGGGACAGCCTGGAAACACCATATATTTT
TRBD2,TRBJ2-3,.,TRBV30,CAWSVLGGRVDTQYF,TGTGCCTGGAGTGTACTTGGCGGGAGGGTTGATACGCAGTATTTT
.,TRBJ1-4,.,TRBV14,CASSRGNLKANEKLFF,TGTGCCAGCAGCCGAGGAAACCTCAAAGCTAATGAAAAACTGTTTTTT
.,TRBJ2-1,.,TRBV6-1,CASSEARVGGPGGNEQFF,TGTGCCAGCAGTGAAGCGCGGGTCGGGGGGCCTGGCGGTAATGAGCAGTTCTTC
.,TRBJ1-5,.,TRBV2,CASSGQLNQPQHF,TGTGCCAGCAGTGGACAGCTAAATCAGCCCCAGCATTTT
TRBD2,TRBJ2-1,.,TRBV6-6,CASKGLAGTSYNEQFF,TGTGCCAGCAAAGGACTAGCGGGGACCTCCTACAATGAGCAGTTCTTC
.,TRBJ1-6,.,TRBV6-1,CASSEAAGTRYNSPLHF,TGTGCCAGCAGTGAAGCGGCAGGAACTCGCTATAATTCACCCCTCCACTTT
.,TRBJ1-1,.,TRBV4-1,CASSQTSSGTEAFF,TGCGCCAGCAGCCAAACCTCCTCGGGCACTGAAGCTTTCTTT
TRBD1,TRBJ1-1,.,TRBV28,CASREQGAGAEAFF,TGTGCCAGCAGAGAACAGGGGGCAGGGGCTGAAGCTTTCTTT
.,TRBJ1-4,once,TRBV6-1,CASSEGSATNEKLFF,TGTGCCAGCAGTGAAGGGAGCGCAACTAATGAAAAACTGTTTTTT
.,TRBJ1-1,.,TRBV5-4,CASSLLRDTLNTEAFF,TGTGCCAGCAGCTTATTACGGGACACCTTGAACACTGAAGCTTTCTTT
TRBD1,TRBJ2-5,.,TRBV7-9,CASSAYRGLQETQYF,TGTGCCAGCAGCGCCTACAGGGGCCTCCAAGAGACCCAGTACTTC